This entry lists 30 T cell receptor beta chains sequenced from one sample in a study of blood T cell repertoires in COVID-19. Using immunoSEQ multiplex PCR, the repertoire was profiled, and TCRdb retains in-frame clones only, with some absent. The sample lists approximately 130,000 clones, 75% to 90% occurring once. The sequencing input was PBMCs or T cells enriched from blood (not recorded which). These receptors all come from a woman between 45 and 60 years old who had recovered from COVID-19.

The V and J genes are TRBV19 and TRBJ1-1, with D hard to call. This CDR3 has 15 residues. Germline V gene sequence: CDR1 LNHDA, CDR2 SQIVND (reference sequence). V gave up 0 bases and J gave up 7 bases, with 15 bases separating them. The DNA of the CDR3 is TGTGCCAGTAGTATAGACGGAGTCGCGAACGGTGAAGCTTTCTTT. Translation gives CASSIDGVANGEAFF.

In its sample, this clone was seen a few times. Here the CDR3 reads CATSDLGGGTEAFF. DNA for the CDR3: TGTGCCACCAGTGATTTAGGGGGTGGCACTGAAGCTTTCTTT. This chain joins TRBV24-1 and TRBJ1-1; D is perhaps TRBD1 (6 bases). V was trimmed by 1 base and J by 4 bases, leaving 9 bases between them. This CDR3 contains 14 residues. In germline, CDR1 is KGHDR, CDR2 SFDVKD.

This chain uses TRBV28 with TRBJ1-1; 8 bases are a match to TRBD1. There are 15 residues in the CDR3. With V trimmed by 4 bases and J by 1 base, 5 bases remained unmatched. Germline V lookup: CDR1 MDHEN, CDR2 SYDVKM. The CDR3 region is CASSSQGGSNTEAFF. CDR3 nucleotides: TGTGCCAGCAGTTCACAGGGGGGTTCGAACACTGAAGCTTTCTTT.

This rearrangement joins TRBV7-2 to TRBJ1-1, with unresolved D. Deletions cut 5 bases from V and 5 bases from J, with 6 bases between. Germline loops: CDR1 SGHTA, CDR2 FQGNSA. The CDR3 loop spans 11 amino acids. CDR3 bases: TGTGCCAGCAGCCCGTATACTGAAGCTTTCTTT. Translation gives CASSPYTEAFF.

This sequence joins TRBV5-5 and TRBJ2-7, with 8 positions matching TRBD1. CDR1 is SGHKS and CDR2 is YYEKEE in the germline V gene (reference sequence). The V and J ends lost 0 bases and 5 bases, in that order; junction bases with no gene match: 4. This CDR3 spans 14 amino acids. In DNA form, the CDR3 reads TGTGCCAGCAGCTTGGCAGGGGGCGGACACGAGCAGTACTTC. Amino acid sequence: CASSLAGGGHEQYF.

The V gene is TRBV7-8, the J gene TRBJ1-5, with D possibly being TRBD1 (6 bases). The V end was cut by 1 base, the J end by 7 bases, with 14 bases between. CDR3 size: 15 residues. CDR1 and CDR2 (germline): SGHVS, FQNEAQ. The CDR3 DNA sequence: TGTGCCAGCAGCTTAGGGCAGGGGCTACAGCAGCCCCAGCATTTT. Protein: CASSLGQGLQQPQHF.

CDR3 region: CASSGTSAYEQYF. DNA of the CDR3: TGCGCCAGCAGCGGGACATCAGCCTACGAGCAGTACTTC. The rearrangement uses TRBV5-1 and TRBJ2-7; a possible D gene is TRBD1 (6 bases). CDR1 is SGHRS, CDR2 YFSETQ, per germline. There are 13 residues in the CDR3. Deletions cut 4 bases from V and 2 bases from J, with 10 bases between.

V usage is TRBV6-5 and J usage is TRBJ1-2; 7 bases agree with TRBD1. This CDR3 region has 15 residues. CDR1 and CDR2 (germline): MNHEY, SVGAGI. J was trimmed by 7 bases and V by 0 bases; bases with no gene match: 8. The CDR3 spells CASSYSNTGASGYTF. The CDR3 DNA reads TGTGCCAGCAGTTACTCTAATACAGGGGCAAGTGGCTACACCTTC.

This chain uses TRBV18 with TRBJ1-5; 10 nucleotides match TRBD1. This CDR3 has 16 residues. V lost 3 bases to trimming and J lost 6 bases; unmatched junction nucleotides: 8. CDR1 is KGHSH and CDR2 is LQKENI in the germline V gene. This CDR3 reads CASSPRDRGVGQPQHF. CDR3 nucleotide sequence: TGTGCCAGCTCACCCCGGGACAGGGGAGTGGGTCAGCCCCAGCATTTT.

This chain uses TRBV3-1 (or the pseudogene TRBV3-2) with TRBJ2-1; 9 bases map to TRBD2. The germline V gene encodes CDR1 LGHDT and CDR2 YNNKEL (reference sequence). The CDR3 covers 18 residues. After removal of 1 base from V and 3 bases from J, the junction contained 10 bases not matched to a gene. CDR3 residues: CASSQGGGVQLLYNEQFF. CDR3 DNA sequence: TGTGCCAGCAGCCAAGGCGGGGGGGTACAACTACTCTACAATGAGCAGTTCTTC.

This chain uses TRBV19 with TRBJ2-1, with a weak D call TRBD2 (5 bases). V was trimmed by 6 bases and J by 4 bases, leaving 22 bases between them. The germline V gene has CDR1 LNHDA and CDR2 SQIVND (reference sequence). This CDR3 spans 17 amino acids. The chain's CDR3 is CASSPRTPNGPYNEQFF. CDR3 sequence (DNA): TGTGCCAGTAGCCCGAGGACTCCGAATGGTCCTTACAATGAGCAGTTCTTC.

The V gene is TRBV7-9, the J gene TRBJ1-1; a weak D match, TRBD1 (6 bases). Germline assignment: CDR1 SEHNR and CDR2 FQNEAQ (reference sequence). Trimming stripped 5 bases from V and 2 bases from J, with 12 bases between. The CDR3 sequence is 14 residues long. The CDR3 nucleotides read TGTGCCAGCAGCGGGACATCCAAAAACACTGAAGCTTTCTTT. This translates into CASSGTSKNTEAFF. The full variable domain, rest sourced from reference TRBV7-9 and TRBJ1-1, is DTGVSQNPRHKITKRGQNVTFRCDPISEHNRLYWYRQTLGQGPEFLTYFQNEAQLEKSRLLSDRFSAERPKGSFSTLEIQRTEQGDSAMYLCASSGTSKNTEAFFGQGTRLTVV.

The chain joins TRBV5-4 to TRBJ2-1, with D possibly matching TRBD1 (7 bases). CDR1 SGHNT and CDR2 YYREEE come from the germline V gene (reference sequence). This CDR3 contains 15 residues. Trimming shortened V by 4 bases and J by 4 bases, and 15 bases separated the two germline ends. CDR3 region: CASSGGKGAYNEQFF. The CDR3 bases are TGTGCCAGCAGCGGGGGGAAGGGGGCTTACAATGAGCAGTTCTTC.

Only a few counts were recorded for this clone. The chain couples TRBV5-4 to TRBJ2-3, with 8 bases fitting TRBD1. The V gene's germline CDR1 is SGHNT and CDR2 YYREEE (reference sequence). The CDR3 is 17 amino acids. V lost 4 bases to trimming and J lost 1 base; unmatched junction nucleotides: 11. CDR3 protein: CASSLGAGGRGTDTQYF. The CDR3 DNA is TGTGCCAGCAGCCTAGGGGCAGGGGGCCGTGGCACAGATACGCAGTATTTT. The full variable domain, completed using reference TRBV5-4 and TRBJ2-3, is ETGVTQSPTHLIKTRGQQVTLRCSSQSGHNTVSWYQQALGQGPQFIFQYYREEENGRGNFPPRFSGLQFPNYSSELNVNALELDDSALYLCASSLGAGGRGTDTQYFGPGTRLTVL.

The rearrangement links TRBV6-1 to TRBJ2-5, with 7 bases lining up with TRBD1. Trimming took 1 base from V and 5 from J; bases not matched to a gene: 10. The germline gives CDR1 MNHNS, CDR2 SASEGT. CDR3 length equals 16 residues. CDR3 bases: TGTGCCAGCAGTGAAGACCAGGGGGTTATCGTTGAGACCCAGTACTTC. Encoded protein: CASSEDQGVIVETQYF.

This rearrangement joins TRBV5-1 to TRBJ1-2; TRBD1 aligns across 8 bases. The ends lost 4 bases at V and 8 bases at J; junction bases unmatched: 10. Germline V gene sequence: CDR1 SGHRS, CDR2 YFSETQ. CDR3 size: 14 residues. The CDR3 loop is CASSAGQGGEGYTF. For the CDR3, the DNA is TGCGCCAGCAGCGCCGGACAGGGCGGGGAGGGCTACACCTTC.

The chain links TRBV6-1 to TRBJ2-5; TRBD2 agrees at 11 bases. CDR1 is MNHNS and CDR2 is SASEGT in the germline V gene. V lost 2 bases, J lost 4 bases, and 3 bases stayed unmatched. This CDR3 is built from 15 residues. This CDR3 reads CASSEIAGGPETQYF. In DNA form, the CDR3 reads TGTGCCAGCAGTGAAATAGCGGGGGGGCCAGAGACCCAGTACTTC.

This clone has only one observation. The V call is TRBV3-1 (or the pseudogene TRBV3-2), the J call TRBJ2-7, with a weak D call TRBD2 (6 bases). CDR1 is LGHDT and CDR2 is YNNKEL in the germline V gene (reference sequence). Trimming shortened V by 7 bases and J by 7 bases, and 11 bases separated the two germline ends. The CDR3 runs to 11 residues. CDR3 DNA: TGTGCCAGCACTCAGGCGGGGGAGCAGTACTTC. Translation gives CASTQAGEQYF.

This chain links TRBV19 with TRBJ2-7, with 8 positions matching TRBD2. Trimming removed 5 bases from V and 0 bases from J; junction bases left unmatched: 6. This CDR3 region has 15 residues. Germline V gene lookup returns CDR1 LNHDA and CDR2 SQIVND (reference sequence). CDR3 in DNA: TGTGCCAGTAGTCCCGGGAGGGGGAGCTCCTACGAGCAGTACTTC. Encoded protein: CASSPGRGSSYEQYF.

This chain joins TRBV10-2 and TRBJ1-5, with D possibly matching TRBD1 (5 bases). V lost 3 bases to trimming and J lost 4 bases, with 7 bases between them. This CDR3 contains 13 residues. CDR1 and CDR2 from the germline V gene are WSHSY and SAAADI. The CDR3 loop reads CASSDGGNQPQHF. The DNA of the CDR3 is TGCGCCAGCAGTGATGGGGGGAATCAGCCCCAGCATTTT.

The chain has TRBV7-2 and TRBJ2-7, with TRBD1 matching 7 bases. CDR1 SGHTA and CDR2 FQGNSA come from the germline V gene. This CDR3 region has 16 residues. Trimming removed 3 bases from V and 2 bases from J; junction bases left unmatched: 10. The CDR3 reads CASSFTTGLPPYEQYF. CDR3 DNA sequence: TGTGCCAGCAGCTTCACGACAGGGCTACCGCCCTACGAGCAGTACTTC.

V gene TRBV7-2 combines with J gene TRBJ2-4; the D is unclear. The V end was cut by 2 bases, the J end by 8 bases, with 4 bases between. This CDR3 region has 11 residues. The germline V gene has CDR1 SGHTA and CDR2 FQGNSA. In DNA form, the CDR3 reads TGTGCCAGCAGCTTATCGGACATTCAGTACTTC. Translation gives CASSLSDIQYF.

V gene TRBV18 combines with J gene TRBJ2-1; TRBD1 is a possible D gene (6 bases). Germline V gene lookup returns CDR1 KGHSH and CDR2 LQKENI. Trimming stripped 0 bases from V and 2 bases from J, with 14 bases between. The CDR3 is 17 residues long. CDR3 in DNA: TGTGCCAGCTCACCACCGGCGTCCAGGGGCGCCTACAATGAGCAGTTCTTC. It yields the protein CASSPPASRGAYNEQFF.

The J gene is TRBJ2-2, the V gene TRBV5-1, with D possibly matching TRBD1 (5 bases). The germline V gene encodes CDR1 SGHRS and CDR2 YFSETQ. The V end lost 2 bases, the J end lost 10 bases, and 12 bases lay between the germline ends. The CDR3 runs to 13 residues. The CDR3 is CASSFPGSMELFF. The CDR3 DNA reads TGCGCCAGCAGCTTTCCAGGGTCGATGGAGCTGTTTTTT.

The J gene is TRBJ1-1, the V gene TRBV16; no clear D. In germline, CDR1 is KGHSY, CDR2 FQNENV. This CDR3 has 16 residues. Deletions cut 5 bases from V and 0 bases from J, with 16 bases between. The CDR3 is CASSSQERVMNTEAFF. CDR3 DNA: TGTGCCAGCAGCAGCCAGGAACGAGTGATGAACACTGAAGCTTTCTTT.

The chain has TRBV5-6 and TRBJ1-2; no clear D gene. There are 16 residues in the CDR3. V gave up 0 bases and J gave up 0 bases, with 12 bases separating them. Germline-derived CDR1 and CDR2 are SGHDT and YYEEEE. The CDR3 sequence: CASSLVAGLANYGYTF. The CDR3 region has the DNA TGTGCCAGCAGCTTGGTGGCGGGGTTAGCTAACTATGGCTACACCTTC.

The chain combines TRBV25-1 with TRBJ1-6; D remains unclear. V lost 1 base to trimming and J lost 5 bases, with 15 bases between them. The CDR3 runs to 17 residues. CDR1 is MGHDK and CDR2 is SYGVNS in the germline V gene. CDR3 sequence reads: CASSELAGINDNSPLHF. The CDR3 DNA reads TGTGCCAGCAGTGAATTGGCGGGGATAAATGATAATTCACCCCTCCACTTT.

The chain couples TRBV10-3 to TRBJ1-2; D is possibly TRBD1 (6 bases). This CDR3 spans 17 amino acids. Germline CDR1 reads ENHRY; CDR2 reads SYGVKD. The germline V and J ends were trimmed by 0 bases and 7 bases, with 21 bases remaining between them. CDR3 DNA: TGTGCCATCAGTGAGTCGACTCGTGGGCAGGGGAACGGTGGCTACACCTTC. Encoded protein: CAISESTRGQGNGGYTF.

The chain links TRBV7-9 to TRBJ1-1, with D uncertain. With 1 base removed from V and 6 bases from J, the gap between germline ends came to 9 bases. Germline CDR1 SEHNR, CDR2 FQNEAQ (reference sequence). The length of the CDR3 is 13 residues. This chain's CDR3 is CASSLEQLSEAFF. The CDR3 region has the DNA TGTGCCAGCAGCTTAGAACAGCTGTCTGAAGCTTTCTTT. Full variable domain (missing parts from reference TRBV7-9 and TRBJ1-1): DTGVSQNPRHKITKRGQNVTFRCDPISEHNRLYWYRQTLGQGPEFLTYFQNEAQLEKSRLLSDRFSAERPKGSFSTLEIQRTEQGDSAMYLCASSLEQLSEAFFGQGTRLTVV.

The chain is built from TRBV10-3 and TRBJ1-2; D possibly corresponds to TRBD1 (5 bases). The CDR3 is 16 amino acids. Germline V gene data show CDR1 as ENHRY and CDR2 as SYGVKD. Between the trimmed V and J ends, which lost 7 bases and 5 bases, there was a span of 23 bases. CDR3 sequence: CAINVADSSLRYGYTF. The CDR3 DNA reads as TGTGCCATCAACGTGGCCGACAGCTCCCTCCGGTATGGCTACACCTTC.